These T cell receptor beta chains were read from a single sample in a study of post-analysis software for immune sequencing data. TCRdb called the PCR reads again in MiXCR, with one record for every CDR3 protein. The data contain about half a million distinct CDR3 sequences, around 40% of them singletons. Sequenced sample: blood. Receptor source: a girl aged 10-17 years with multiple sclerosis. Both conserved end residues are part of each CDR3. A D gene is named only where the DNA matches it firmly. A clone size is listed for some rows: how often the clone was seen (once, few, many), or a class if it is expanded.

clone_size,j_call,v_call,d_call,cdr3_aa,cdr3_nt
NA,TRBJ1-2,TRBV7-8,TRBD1,CASSLSGTGNINYGYTF,TGTGCCAGCAGCTTGTCTGGGACAGGCAACATCAACTATGGCTACACCTTC
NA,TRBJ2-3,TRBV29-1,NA,CSVEMGGPSGSTDTQYF,TGCAGCGTTGAAATGGGGGGGCCTAGCGGAAGCACAGATACGCAGTATTTT
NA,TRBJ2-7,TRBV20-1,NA,CSAMEAFSYEQYF,TGCAGTGCTATGGAAGCGTTCTCCTACGAGCAGTACTTC
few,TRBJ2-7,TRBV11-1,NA,CASRFSGNEQYF,TGTGCCAGCAGGTTCAGCGGTAACGAGCAGTACTTC
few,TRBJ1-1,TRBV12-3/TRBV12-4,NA,CASSPAWRGGSEAFF,TGTGCCAGCAGTCCTGCTTGGCGGGGCGGCTCTGAAGCTTTCTTT
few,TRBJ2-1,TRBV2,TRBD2,CASSETSGDSYNEQFF,TGTGCCAGCAGTGAGACTAGCGGGGATTCCTACAATGAGCAGTTCTTC
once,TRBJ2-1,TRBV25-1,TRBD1,CASSELSLGQGATFYNEQFF,TGTGCCAGCAGTGAATTATCATTGGGGCAGGGGGCGACATTTTACAATGAGCAGTTCTTC
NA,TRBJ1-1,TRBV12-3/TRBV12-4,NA,CASSFLLGAEAFF,TGTGCCAGCAGTTTTTTGCTCGGGGCTGAAGCTTTCTTT
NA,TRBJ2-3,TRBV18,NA,CASSPLGTASTDTQYF,TGTGCCAGCTCACCACTGGGGACTGCTAGCACAGATACGCAGTATTTT
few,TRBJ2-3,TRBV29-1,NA,CSVEPAGSTDTQYF,TGCAGCGTTGAACCCGCGGGAAGCACAGATACGCAGTATTTT
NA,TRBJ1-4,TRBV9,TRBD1,CASSFQGATNEKLFF,TGTGCCAGCAGTTTTCAGGGGGCAACTAATGAAAAACTGTTTTTT
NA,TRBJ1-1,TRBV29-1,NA,CSVHQGLNTEAFF,TGCAGCGTTCACCAGGGGCTGAACACTGAAGCTTTCTTT
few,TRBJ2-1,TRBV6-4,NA,CASSEAIGNEQFF,TGTGCCAGCAGTGAGGCCATAGGCAATGAGCAGTTCTTC
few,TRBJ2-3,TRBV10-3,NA,CAISVAGRSTDTQYF,TGTGCCATCAGTGTCGCAGGTCGTAGCACAGATACGCAGTATTTT
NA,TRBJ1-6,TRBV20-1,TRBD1,CSARQPGQGQSPLHF,TGCAGTGCTAGACAACCGGGACAGGGCCAGTCACCCCTCCACTTT
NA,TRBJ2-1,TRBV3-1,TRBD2,CASSPQLAGGLNNEQFF,TGTGCCAGCAGCCCCCAGCTAGCGGGAGGGCTCAACAATGAGCAGTTCTTC
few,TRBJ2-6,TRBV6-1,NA,CASSEKGTSGANVLTF,TGTGCCAGCAGTGAAAAGGGCACCTCTGGGGCCAACGTCCTGACTTTC
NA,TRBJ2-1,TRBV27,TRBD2,CASSLRLAGVDEQFF,TGTGCCAGCAGTTTACGACTAGCGGGAGTTGATGAGCAGTTCTTC
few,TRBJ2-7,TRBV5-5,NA,CASSLDADLYEQYF,TGTGCCAGCAGCTTGGACGCGGACCTCTACGAGCAGTACTTC
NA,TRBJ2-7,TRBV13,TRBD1,CASSRTGTGGNEQYF,TGTGCCAGCAGCCGGACCGGGACAGGGGGAAACGAGCAGTACTTC
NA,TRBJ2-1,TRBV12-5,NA,CASGLGLNEQFF,TGTGCTAGTGGTTTGGGGCTGAATGAGCAGTTCTTC
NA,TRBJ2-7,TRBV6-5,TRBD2,CASSYPAGGQGEQYF,TGTGCCAGCAGTTACCCAGCGGGAGGCCAGGGGGAGCAGTACTTC
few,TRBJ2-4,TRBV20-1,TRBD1,CSADRTGGNIQYF,TGCAGTGCTGATAGGACAGGGGGAAACATTCAGTACTTC
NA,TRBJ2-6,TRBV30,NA,CAWSPGSAGANVLTF,TGTGCTTGGAGCCCAGGGTCGGCTGGGGCCAACGTCCTGACTTTC
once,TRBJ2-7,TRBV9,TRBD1,CASSETGSLDEQYF,TGTGCCAGCAGCGAGACAGGGAGCCTCGACGAGCAGTACTTC
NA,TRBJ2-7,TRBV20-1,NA,CSARTDHSYEQYF,TGCAGTGCTAGGACGGACCACTCCTACGAGCAGTACTTC
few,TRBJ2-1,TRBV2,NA,CASSEQTEEQFF,TGTGCCAGCAGTGAGCAGACGGAGGAGCAGTTCTTC
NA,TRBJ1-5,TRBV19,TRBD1,CATTQPGTGGDQPQHF,TGTGCCACCACCCAACCCGGGACAGGGGGCGATCAGCCCCAGCATTTT
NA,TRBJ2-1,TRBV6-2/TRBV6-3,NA,CASSVSSPYNEQFF,TGTGCCAGCAGTGTCTCGAGCCCCTACAATGAGCAGTTCTTC
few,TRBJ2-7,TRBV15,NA,CATSMGVAGYEQYF,TGTGCCACCAGCATGGGGGTCGCAGGATACGAGCAGTACTTC
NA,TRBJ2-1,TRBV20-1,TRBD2,CSASRFSGRALSYNEQFF,TGCAGTGCTAGTCGGTTTAGCGGGAGGGCCTTGTCATACAATGAGCAGTTCTTC
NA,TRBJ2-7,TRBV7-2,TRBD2,CASSSPPGLAGKEQYF,TGTGCCAGCAGCTCCCCACCGGGACTAGCGGGAAAGGAGCAGTACTTC